Detailed here is one T cell receptor (beta chain). Which antigen it targets is not known. Qualities for individual bases were not recorded, and no much larger clone is one base off. For CDR1 and CDR2, the germline V gene (reference sequence) lists SGHNT and YYREEE. Trimming takes 3 bases off V and 1 base off J; junction bases not matched to a gene: 10. From its cysteine to its phenylalanine, the CDR3 spans 19 amino acids. The read is trimmed to its CDR3 DNA, 57 bases read in frame from base 1. These data are taken from a study of control samples from healthy donors and cancer patients (dated by TCRdb to 2018 to 2020). To prepare the library, the immunoSEQ multiplex PCR assay was applied. TCRdb holds this immuneACCESS table with in-frame rearrangements only. Some clones are missing; in checked studies, unresolved V genes explain under half, and the rest has no known cause. This sample holds roughly 150,000 clones; roughly nine tenths were observed only once. Together, the top ten hold around 4.6% of the sample.

Sequencing input: blood. The chain is assembled from TRBV5-4 and TRBJ2-3; 14 junctional bases match TRBD2. The receptor's source is a man under 40 in good health. The CDR3 has the sequence CASSSGTSGSDGGTDTQYF. The DNA is as follows: TGTGCCAGCAGCTCGGGGACTAGCGGGAGTGACGGGGGCACAGATACGCAGTATTTT.